These 21 T cell receptor beta chains were sequenced from one sample in a study of ipilimumab plus nivolumab after autologous stem cell transplantation. Here immunoSEQ multiplex PCR was the method, and the copy in TCRdb shows in-frame clones only, minus some. The sample records some 24,000 clones, 85% to 90% being singletons. Here the sequenced sample was PBMCs, taken in a trial of ipilimumab plus nivolumab as post-transplant consolidation. Receptor source: a male donor with diffuse large B-cell lymphoma.

This clone was counted a single time. The chain combines TRBV4-3 with TRBJ2-3; 7 nucleotides line up with TRBD1. The CDR3 sequence is 15 residues long. Germline-derived CDR1 and CDR2 are LGHNA and YSLEER. The V and J ends lost 0 bases and 1 base, in that order; junction bases with no gene match: 1. The CDR3 loop reads CASSQDGQGTDTQYF. The CDR3 DNA sequence: TGCGCCAGCAGCCAAGACGGACAGGGCACAGATACGCAGTATTTT.

The chain has TRBV5-8 and TRBJ1-2; 9 bases agree with TRBD1. V gave up 4 bases and J gave up 3 bases; unmatched junction bases: 7. Germline V lookup: CDR1 SGHTS, CDR2 YDEGEE. The CDR3 sequence is 15 residues long. CDR3 coding DNA: TGTGCCAGCAGCCCTAAAGGACAGGGGTACTATGGCTACACCTTC. Residues: CASSPKGQGYYGYTF.

The chain employs TRBV10-3 and TRBJ2-7; TRBD1 matches 8 bases. This CDR3 is built from 13 residues. V was clipped by 5 bases and J by 5 bases; unmatched bases: 5. CDR1 ENHRY and CDR2 SYGVKD come from the germline V gene. DNA for the CDR3: TGTGCCATCAGTTTGGGACAGGTAGACGAGCAGTACTTC. Translating it yields CAISLGQVDEQYF.

This clone was observed once. J is TRBJ2-2 and V is TRBV27, with 8 bases lining up with TRBD1. The CDR3 contains 18 residues. Germline V CDR1 and CDR2: MNHEY, SMNVEV (reference sequence). The trim removed 2 bases at V and 1 base at J, leaving 9 bases unmatched. The CDR3 sequence is CASSLRPQGAQNTGELFF. CDR3 sequence (DNA): TGTGCCAGCAGTTTACGGCCCCAGGGGGCGCAGAACACCGGGGAGCTGTTTTTT.

The chain links TRBV5-4 to TRBJ2-2, with TRBD1 matching 8 bases. The germline CDR1 and CDR2 sequences are SGHNT and YYREEE (reference sequence). CDR3 length: 15 residues. V shed 4 bases and J 4 bases; nucleotides not matched to a gene: 6. CDR3 nucleotide sequence: TGTGCCAGCAGCATCCAGACAGGGGCCACCGGGGAGCTGTTTTTT. Protein product: CASSIQTGATGELFF.

The chain couples TRBV7-2 to TRBJ2-3; 7 bases are a match to TRBD1. From germline, CDR1 is SGHTA and CDR2 FQGNSA. Trimming removed 6 bases from V and 1 base from J; junction bases left unmatched: 7. The CDR3 is 15 amino acids. CDR3 DNA sequence: TGTGCCAGCAGTAGGGGGCGGCTGGGCACAGATACGCAGTATTTT. Translated: CASSRGRLGTDTQYF. Full variable domain (outside the CDR3, taken from reference TRBV7-2 and TRBJ2-3): GAGVSQSPSNKVTEKGKDVELRCDPISGHTALYWYRQSLGQGLEFLIYFQGNSAPDKSGLPSDRFSAERTGGSVSTLTIQRTQQEDSAVYLCASSRGRLGTDTQYFGPGTRLTVL.

V is TRBV6-5 and J is TRBJ2-2; D is unclear. Germline V gene sequence: CDR1 MNHEY, CDR2 SVGAGI. V lost 6 bases, J lost 2 bases, and 10 bases lay in between. There are 14 residues in the CDR3. The CDR3 reads CASSGRGNTGELFF. The CDR3, as DNA: TGTGCCAGCAGCGGTCGAGGAAACACCGGGGAGCTGTTTTTT.

The chain is built from TRBV7-2 and TRBJ1-1; 7 bases match TRBD1. Germline V gene sequence: CDR1 SGHTA, CDR2 FQGNSA. V lost 1 base to trimming and J lost 4 bases; unmatched junction nucleotides: 6. CDR3 size: 15 residues. The CDR3 sequence: CASSLVKGAGTEAFF. CDR3 coding DNA: TGTGCCAGCAGCTTAGTCAAGGGGGCGGGCACTGAAGCTTTCTTT.

The chain combines TRBV19 with TRBJ1-5, with D possibly being TRBD1 (5 bases). With 9 bases removed from V and 0 bases from J, the gap between germline ends came to 12 bases. The CDR3 has 14 amino acids. The germline gives CDR1 LNHDA, CDR2 SQIVND (reference sequence). The DNA for the CDR3 is TGTGCCAGCAGAGACAGAAATAGCAATCAGCCCCAGCATTTT. Translating it yields CASRDRNSNQPQHF.

This clone was counted a few times. This rearrangement joins TRBV7-3 to TRBJ1-6, with D unresolved. The germline V gene has CDR1 SGHTA and CDR2 FQGTGA. With 5 bases removed from V and 7 bases from J, the gap between germline ends came to 12 bases. The CDR3 has 14 amino acids. CDR3 DNA sequence: TGTGCCAGCAGCCGCTGGCGGCTGAATTCACCCCTCCACTTT. It encodes CASSRWRLNSPLHF.

The chain couples TRBV4-1 to TRBJ1-1; maybe TRBD1 (5 bases). The CDR3 sequence is 15 residues long. Trimming stripped 4 bases from V and 1 base from J, with 13 bases between. Germline V gene lookup returns CDR1 MGHRA and CDR2 YSYEKL. The CDR3 DNA is TGCGCCAGCAGCCGACTGACAGAGGGGAACACTGAAGCTTTCTTT. It translates to CASSRLTEGNTEAFF.

The V and J genes are TRBV2 and TRBJ2-5, with TRBD1 identical over 8 bases. With 3 bases clipped from V and 2 bases from J, the junction kept 8 bases outside the gene matches. CDR3 size: 16 residues. Germline V CDR1 and CDR2: SNHLY, FYNNEI. The DNA for the CDR3 is TGTGCCAGCAGTGACGGTATCAGGGGGCCTCAAGAGACCCAGTACTTC. Amino acids: CASSDGIRGPQETQYF.

The V and J genes are TRBV6-6 and TRBJ2-3; D gene uncertain. This CDR3 is 15 amino acids long. Trimming stripped 2 bases from V and 4 bases from J, with 13 bases between. Germline V gives CDR1 MNHNY, CDR2 SVGAGI (reference sequence). For the CDR3, the DNA is TGTGCCAGCAGTTACGACCATAAACCCTCAGATACGCAGTATTTT. Its protein is CASSYDHKPSDTQYF.

Comment on this clone: In this CDR3 the conserved last residue, phenylalanine or tryptophan, is missing, so a read error is likely. Because the CDR3's place on the DNA is in doubt, the DNA is left out and the CDR3 is given as listed by TCRdb. CDR3 protein: CASSYQRGATLHL. The rearrangement joins TRBV7-2 to TRBJ2-7; the table names TRBD2, a call not compared with the DNA. The CDR3 contains 13 residues when both ends are counted. Germline V gene data show CDR1 as SGHTA and CDR2 as FQGNSA.

This sequence joins TRBV6-6 and TRBJ2-1; D possibly corresponds to TRBD1 (6 bases). Germline V CDR1 and CDR2: MNHNY, SVGAGI (reference sequence). This CDR3 region has 14 residues. V lost 2 bases, J lost 16 bases, and 21 bases lay in between. CDR3: CASSYPQFGQRSFF. Here the CDR3 DNA reads TGTGCCAGCAGTTACCCTCAATTTGGACAGCGAAGCTTCTTC.

DNA for the CDR3: TGTGCCAGCAGGACTGACAGCTACGAGCAGTACTTC. Translated: CASRTDSYEQYF. The chain couples TRBV6-6 to TRBJ2-7; tentatively, D is TRBD1 (5 bases). Trimming pared 6 bases from V and 3 bases from J, leaving 9 bases between. This CDR3 has 12 amino acids. Germline-derived CDR1 and CDR2 are MNHNY and SVGAGI (reference sequence).

The chain carries TRBV7-9 and TRBJ2-5, with 9 bases identical to TRBD1. With V trimmed by 5 bases and J by 1 base, 14 bases remained unmatched. Germline CDR1 is SEHNR and CDR2 is FQNEAQ (reference sequence). The CDR3 extends over 18 amino acids. The CDR3 here is CASSPTGTGYGTQETQYF. In DNA form, the CDR3 reads TGTGCCAGCAGCCCAACCGGGACAGGGTACGGAACCCAAGAGACCCAGTACTTC.

V is TRBV7-2 and J is TRBJ1-2; TRBD1 matches 8 bases. The CDR3 loop spans 14 amino acids. The germline V gene has CDR1 SGHTA and CDR2 FQGNSA. V gave up 4 bases and J gave up 7 bases; unmatched junction bases: 8. The CDR3 DNA reads as TGTGCCAGCAGCTCTAGACAGGGGCGAGGTGGCTACACCTTC. Encoded protein: CASSSRQGRGGYTF.

V gene TRBV7-2 combines with J gene TRBJ2-5; D unresolved. TRBJ2-7 explains the end of the DNA better; the J call may be wrong. CDR3 length: 14 residues. Germline CDR1 SGHTA, CDR2 FQGNSA. CDR3 DNA: TGTGCCAGCAGCTTAGCACACGGTGCCTACGAGCAGTACTTC. Residues: CASSLAHGAYEQYF.

This chain joins TRBV7-2 and TRBJ2-5, with D perhaps assigned TRBD1 or TRBD2 (5 bases each). The CDR3 extends over 17 amino acids. V was shortened by 5 bases and J by 0 bases, with 19 bases between the two germline ends. The germline CDR1 and CDR2 sequences are SGHTA and FQGNSA. The CDR3 region has the DNA TGTGCCAGCAGCCCGAGGGGTGGGACGATGTACCAAGAGACCCAGTACTTC. It yields the protein CASSPRGGTMYQETQYF. The full variable domain, in which reference TRBV7-2 and TRBJ2-5 provide the parts outside the CDR3, is GAGVSQSPSNKVTEKGKDVELRCDPISGHTALYWYRQSLGQGLEFLIYFQGNSAPDKSGLPSDRFSAERTGGSVSTLTIQRTQQEDSAVYLCASSPRGGTMYQETQYFGPGTRLLVL.

This clone was counted once. The chain carries TRBV29-1 and TRBJ1-1; no clear D gene. The CDR3 spans 12 residues. The ends were cut back, 8 bases at V and 4 bases at J, with 14 bases in the middle. Germline-derived CDR1 and CDR2 are SQVTM and ANQGSEA. The CDR3 region is CSLSSWGTEAFF. As DNA, the CDR3 is TGCAGCCTATCGAGTTGGGGCACTGAAGCTTTCTTT. Variable domain in full (rest from reference TRBV29-1 and TRBJ1-1): SAVISQKPSRDICQRGTSLTIQCQVDSQVTMMFWYRQQPGQSLTLIATANQGSEATYESGFVIDKFPISRPNLTFSTLTVSNMSPEDSSIYLCSLSSWGTEAFFGQGTRLTVV.